The entry below describes one T cell receptor beta chain. As yet, its antigen is unknown. The CDR3 sequence is 13 residues long. The germline CDR1 and CDR2 sequences are DFQATT and SNEGSKA (reference sequence). V was pared by 6 bases and J by 6 bases, with 11 bases of the junction left unmatched. This entry comes from a study of regulatory T cells in long-lasting Graves disease. According to the study, TCR beta libraries were built with iRepertoire HTBI primers and CDR3-region Arm-PCR. TCRdb reanalysed the multiplex PCR reads using MiXCR and keeps one entry per CDR3 protein. The data contain 650,000 to 850,000 distinct CDR3 sequences, 25% to 35% of them singletons. Study results and caveats: Favored usage of TRBV28, TRBJ1-2 and TRBJ2-5 was recorded in persistent disease.

Time point denoted: persistent/refractory GD, antithyroid drugs over 5 years with positive TRAb. From PBMCs, RNA was extracted and then used to make the TCR library. From each patient, roughly 9 milliliters of peripheral blood was drawn and collected into an EDTA anticoagulant tube. This receptor was identified in a female donor with Graves disease. V and J are TRBV20-1 and TRBJ2-7, with 7 bases lining up with TRBD1. The input for sequencing was peripheral blood mononuclear cells (PBMCs), taken when the disease was refractory, from a patient treated with antithyroid drugs. The CDR3 coding sequence is TGCAGTGCAACCCGGGACAGTAGTCTCGAGCAGTACTTC. This encodes CSATRDSSLEQYF.